Detailed here is one TCR beta chain. By its share of the sample, this clonotype is medium-sized (0.01 to 0.1%). Its antigen has not been determined. The input lacks base qualities; no much larger clone sits a single base away. Libraries were prepared through RT-PCR. Sequencing relied on an Illumina MiSeq. TCRdb reanalyzed the raw reads on its own, using fastp at Q25 for trimming and MiXCR for clone calling, and kept in-frame beta chains. One record per CDR3 amino acid sequence lists the most common genes and DNA. The sample table lists 1,500 to 2,500 distinct CDR3 sequences, about 15% of them with a count of one. In total, the top ten clones hold roughly 30% of the sample. The germline V gene (reference sequence) gives CDR1 as MNHEY and CDR2 as SMNVEV. The CDR3 runs 16 residues from the cysteine to the phenylalanine. Left in the record is the CDR3 DNA by itself, 48 bases read in frame from the first base. Relative to germline, V is 2 bases shorter and J is 3 bases shorter, with 16 bases between their ends.

The sample is drawn from a study of immune reconstitution after stem cell transplant in scleroderma (dated by TCRdb to about 2017). The receptor's source is a female donor with systemic sclerosis. The chain joins TRBV27 to TRBJ1-1, with TRBD1 perhaps the D gene, on 6 matching bases. Sample collection occurred before or after autologous hematopoietic stem cell transplantation (not recorded which). The CDR3 amino acid sequence is: CASSLVLPGVYTEAFF. The DNA sequence is given as TGTGCCAGCAGTTTAGTCCTCCCAGGGGTTTACACTGAAGCTTTCTTT.